Shown below are 25 T cell receptor beta chains from a single sample sequenced in a study of identical twins. Using its own MiXCR run on the 5' RACE reads, TCRdb lists one record per CDR3 protein. Among about 240,000 distinct CDR3 sequences listed, 7.5% were seen once. These same records also appear under a second study, on yellow fever vaccine responses in identical twins.

The sequencing sample was made of CD8+ T cells sorted from blood. The origin of the receptors is a woman in her late teens or twenties in good health.

This clonotype was seen repeatedly, ten times or more. The chain recombines TRBV3-1 with TRBJ2-2; weak D call: TRBD2 (6 bases). This CDR3 has 16 residues. Deletions cut 0 bases from V and 5 bases from J, with 13 bases between. In germline, CDR1 is LGHDT, CDR2 YNNKEL (reference sequence). The CDR3 DNA reads as TGTGCCAGCAGCCAAGATCTGGGGGGTAGGACCGGGGAGCTGTTTTTT. Translating it yields CASSQDLGGRTGELFF.

Many counts were recorded for this clonotype. CDR3 region: CASSLQGGHEQYV. In nucleotides, the CDR3 is TGTGCCAGCAGTTTACAGGGTGGCCACGAGCAGTACGTC. The rearrangement joins TRBV28 to TRBJ2-7, with D possibly matching TRBD1 (5 bases). The CDR3 contains 13 residues. The ends were cut back, 2 bases at V and 5 bases at J, with 10 bases in the middle. The germline gives CDR1 MDHEN, CDR2 SYDVKM.

The chain combines TRBV24-1 with TRBJ2-7, with D tentatively TRBD2 (6 bases). CDR3 length: 14 amino acids. Germline loops: CDR1 KGHDR, CDR2 SFDVKD. Trimming stripped 3 bases from V and 6 bases from J, with 14 bases between. The CDR3 spells CATSDPRDSPEQYF. The CDR3 coding sequence is TGTGCCACCAGTGATCCCCGGGACTCCCCCGAGCAGTACTTC.

In its sample, this clonotype was seen a few times. This chain links TRBV7-9 with TRBJ2-3, with TRBD2 identical over 7 bases. J lost 2 bases, V lost 4 bases, and 3 bases had no gene match. In germline, CDR1 is SEHNR, CDR2 FQNEAQ (reference sequence). CDR3 length equals 14 residues. In DNA, the CDR3 is TGTGCCAGCAGCTCCGGGAGGAACACAGATACGCAGTATTTT. It is translated as CASSSGRNTDTQYF.

This clonotype turned up a few times. The gene calls are TRBV12-3 or TRBV12-4 and TRBJ2-7; D possibly corresponds to TRBD2 (6 bases). This CDR3 is 13 amino acids long. The V end lost 4 bases, the J end lost 3 bases, and 10 bases lay between the germline ends. CDR3 DNA: TGTGCCAGCAGTTCCGGGGACTTCTACGAGCAGTACTTC. Protein sequence: CASSSGDFYEQYF.

This clonotype has a handful of counts. This chain links TRBV11-2 with TRBJ1-5; 8 positions agree with TRBD1. The germline V gene encodes CDR1 SGHAT and CDR2 FQNNGV. This CDR3 is 14 amino acids long. Trimming at V came to 4 bases and at J to 5 bases, leaving 4 bases not matched to a gene. CDR3 nucleotides: TGTGCCAGCAGCTCGGACAGGGAGGATCAGCCCCAGCATTTT. Translated, it gives CASSSDREDQPQHF.

This clonotype was recorded many times. The junction shows a germline mismatch at one end, possibly a read error. The rearrangement joins TRBV3-1 to TRBJ1-1; D unresolved. The CDR3 consists of 13 residues. Germline V gene sequence: CDR1 LGHDT, CDR2 YNNKEL (reference sequence). CDR3 region: CASSEDGNTEAFF. DNA for the CDR3: TGTGCCAGCAGCGAAGATGGTAACACTGAAGCTTTCTTT.

In this sample, this clonotype turned up a few times. V and J are TRBV24-1 and TRBJ2-1; D ambiguous. Per the germline V gene, CDR1 is KGHDR and CDR2 is SFDVKD. V lost 2 bases and J lost 4, with 8 bases in between. The CDR3 is 14 residues long. This chain's CDR3 is CATSDSLEYNEQFF. In DNA form, the CDR3 reads TGTGCCACCAGTGATTCATTAGAGTACAATGAGCAGTTCTTC.

The chain links TRBV2 to TRBJ1-1; D gene unclear. The germline CDR1 and CDR2 sequences are SNHLY and FYNNEI. CDR3 length equals 11 residues. V lost 7 bases and J lost 8, with 11 bases in between. The CDR3 sequence is CASKGRWEAFF. In nucleotides, the CDR3 is TGTGCCAGCAAAGGCAGATGGGAAGCTTTCTTT.

This clonotype was seen many times. This chain connects TRBV15 to TRBJ1-4, with D unclear. Per germline, CDR1 LNHNV and CDR2 YYDKDF (reference sequence). V gave up 4 bases and J gave up 0 bases, with 9 bases separating them. The CDR3 contains 15 residues. For the CDR3, the DNA is TGTGCCACCAGCATTGGCACCTCAACTAATGAAAAACTGTTTTTT. Protein: CATSIGTSTNEKLFF. The full variable domain, completed using reference TRBV15 and TRBJ1-4, is DAMVIQNPRYQVTQFGKPVTLSCSQTLNHNVMYWYQQKSSQAPKLLFHYYDKDFNNEADTPDNFQSRRPNTSFCFLDIRSPGLGDTAMYLCATSIGTSTNEKLFFGSGTQLSVL.

This clonotype was counted only a few times. The chain carries TRBV5-5 and TRBJ2-5, with 11 positions matching TRBD1. Unmatched junction bases numbered 6, after V lost 0 bases and J lost 5 bases. The germline CDR1 and CDR2 sequences are SGHKS and YYEKEE (reference sequence). The CDR3 contains 16 residues. CDR3: CASSLVRTGGLETQYF. CDR3 in DNA: TGTGCCAGCAGCTTGGTACGGACAGGGGGCTTGGAGACCCAGTACTTC.

This clonotype was seen a few times. The rearrangement joins TRBV29-1 to TRBJ1-1; D might be TRBD1 (5 bases). V lost 7 bases and J lost 0, with 15 bases in between. This CDR3 is built from 14 residues. Per germline, CDR1 SQVTM and CDR2 ANQGSEA. The CDR3 DNA is TGCAGCGCAGACGGGGGGGTGATGAACACTGAAGCTTTCTTT. Translating gives CSADGGVMNTEAFF.

The chain recombines TRBV12-3 or TRBV12-4 with TRBJ2-1, with a possible D match to TRBD2 (5 bases). This CDR3 region has 15 residues. Between the trimmed V and J ends, which lost 4 bases and 7 bases, there was a span of 17 bases. The CDR3 bases are TGTGCCAGCAGTTCCCTGGACTCCTCTGTTAATGAGCAGTTCTTC. Translating gives CASSSLDSSVNEQFF.

This chain uses TRBV5-1 with TRBJ2-1; D is unresolved. The CDR3 is made up of 15 amino acids. V was clipped by 4 bases and J by 8 bases, with 19 bases between them. Germline-derived CDR1 and CDR2 are SGHRS and YFSETQ. The chain's CDR3 is CASSEEGFIGHEQFF. The DNA of the CDR3 is TGCGCCAGCAGCGAGGAAGGATTTATTGGTCATGAGCAGTTCTTC.

This clonotype has at least ten counts. The V gene is TRBV12-3 or TRBV12-4, the J gene TRBJ2-3; D is unresolved. There are 12 residues in the CDR3. Trimming removed 8 bases at V and 2 bases at J, with 8 bases between. As DNA, the CDR3 is TGTGCCAGCGACGCTGCCACAGATACGCAGTATTTT. This translates into CASDAATDTQYF.

This clonotype appeared a few times. V is TRBV6-1 and J is TRBJ2-7, with D hard to call. Looked up from germline, CDR1 is MNHNS and CDR2 is SASEGT. The CDR3 covers 14 residues. V was pared by 4 bases and J by 2 bases, with 12 bases between. CDR3 amino acids: CASSVYSTAYEQYF. For the CDR3, the DNA is TGTGCCAGCAGTGTCTACAGTACCGCCTACGAGCAGTACTTC.

The table lists this clonotype with many counts. The rearrangement links TRBV5-1 to TRBJ2-1, with D tentatively TRBD1 (5 bases). From germline, CDR1 is SGHRS and CDR2 YFSETQ. The CDR3 is 13 amino acids. The ends were cut back, 4 bases at V and 3 bases at J, with 8 bases in the middle. In DNA, the CDR3 is TGCGCCAGCAGCCCCGACAGCTACAATGAGCAGTTCTTC. It yields the protein CASSPDSYNEQFF.

This clonotype was observed a single time. The chain has TRBV15 and TRBJ2-1; the match to TRBD2 covers 10 bases. CDR3 size: 17 residues. Germline lookup yields CDR1 LNHNV and CDR2 YYDKDF (reference sequence). Germline trimming cut 0 bases from V and 2 bases from J; bases unmatched to any gene: 4. In nucleotides, the CDR3 is TGTGCCACCAGCAGAGAAAAAGCGGGGGGGCCCTACAATGAGCAGTTCTTC. It specifies CATSREKAGGPYNEQFF.

This clonotype was picked up many times. The chain couples TRBV29-1 to TRBJ2-2, with D perhaps TRBD1 (6 bases). Per the germline V gene, CDR1 is SQVTM and CDR2 is ANQGSEA. The ends were cut back, 3 bases at V and 7 bases at J, with 12 bases in the middle. The CDR3 loop spans 13 amino acids. This CDR3 is CSVDWQGNGELFF. The CDR3 DNA follows: TGCAGCGTTGACTGGCAGGGGAACGGGGAGCTGTTTTTT.

CDR3 nucleotides: TGTGCCAGCAGTTTCCCCTATCTACAGGGAGGCGGCACTGAAGCTTTCTTT. As protein: CASSFPYLQGGGTEAFF. The rearrangement uses TRBV12-3 or TRBV12-4 and TRBJ1-1, with D maybe TRBD1 (6 bases). This CDR3 has 17 residues. Trimming cost V 3 bases and J 4 bases, with 21 bases left between them.

This clonotype was observed a handful of times. CDR3 nucleotide sequence: TGTGCCAGCAGTCCTGGGGGGAACACAGATACGCAGTATTTT. This encodes CASSPGGNTDTQYF. This chain connects TRBV6-1 to TRBJ2-3; tentatively, D is TRBD2 (6 bases). V was trimmed by 5 bases and J by 2 bases, leaving 11 bases between them. CDR3 size: 14 residues. CDR1 and CDR2 from the germline V gene are MNHNS and SASEGT.

The genes are TRBV7-9 and TRBJ2-5; tentatively, D is TRBD2 (6 bases). The germline V gene encodes CDR1 SEHNR and CDR2 FQNEAQ (reference sequence). This CDR3 has 16 residues. The V end lost 5 bases, the J end lost 4 bases, and 20 bases lay between the germline ends. The DNA for the CDR3 is TGTGCCAGCAGCAAACCCGGGAGAGGGGCTCGAGAGACCCAGTACTTC. The encoded protein is CASSKPGRGARETQYF.

This clonotype occurred many times. This rearrangement joins TRBV12-3 or TRBV12-4 to TRBJ2-1; D is unclear. V was trimmed by 5 bases and J by 9 bases, leaving 14 bases between them. The CDR3 runs to 13 residues. CDR3 loop: CASSIVHKGEQFF. The CDR3 DNA reads TGTGCCAGCAGTATCGTTCACAAGGGTGAGCAGTTCTTC.

This clonotype has a count of ten or more. The J gene is TRBJ2-1, the V gene TRBV7-6; D gene unclear. The length of the CDR3 is 12 residues. V lost 5 bases, J lost 7 bases, and 9 bases lay in between. Looked up from germline, CDR1 is SGHVS and CDR2 is FNYEAQ. This chain's CDR3 is CASSVVDNEQFF. The CDR3 bases are TGTGCCAGCAGCGTAGTTGATAATGAGCAGTTCTTC.

Details on this clonotype: A much larger clone lies a single base off, so this may be a read error. Since no conserved phenylalanine or tryptophan closes the CDR3, a read error is the likely cause. This chain uses TRBV7-8 with TRBJ2-3; D is uncertain. Between the trimmed V and J ends, which lost 1 base and 3 bases, there was a span of 8 bases. CDR3 length: 14 residues. Germline-derived CDR1 and CDR2 are SGHVS and FQNEAQ. CDR3 region: CASSLVARTDTQYL. The CDR3 DNA is TGTGCCAGCAGCTTAGTGGCTAGAACAGATACGCAGTATCTT.